The source of this TCR beta chain is a study of pediatric ulcerative colitis. Study-level background: About 7 patients showed pancolitis and two showed left-sided colitis. General study findings and limits: Acute severe colitis showed lower rectal diversity from clonal expansions. Ulcerative colitis patients shared more blood-rectal clones than controls.

The table came from immunoSEQ multiplex PCR; TCRdb's copy has only in-frame clones and leaves some out. In the table there are around 37,000 clones, 60% to 85% of which are singletons. Germline lookup yields CDR1 GTSNPN and CDR2 SVGIG (reference sequence). Trimming pared 1 base from V and 5 bases from J, leaving 8 bases between. The CDR3 runs 12 residues. The rectum was sampled with one to two pinch biopsies at colonoscopy. In regard to this clone: Its cognate antigen is unknown.

The chain couples TRBV30 to TRBJ1-2; D not certain. Sequenced input: gut tissue. The receptor was isolated from a boy between 10 and 17 years old with severe ulcerative colitis. The DNA of the CDR3 is TGTGCCTGGAGTGACGGTCTTTATGGCTACACCTTC. It is translated as CAWSDGLYGYTF.